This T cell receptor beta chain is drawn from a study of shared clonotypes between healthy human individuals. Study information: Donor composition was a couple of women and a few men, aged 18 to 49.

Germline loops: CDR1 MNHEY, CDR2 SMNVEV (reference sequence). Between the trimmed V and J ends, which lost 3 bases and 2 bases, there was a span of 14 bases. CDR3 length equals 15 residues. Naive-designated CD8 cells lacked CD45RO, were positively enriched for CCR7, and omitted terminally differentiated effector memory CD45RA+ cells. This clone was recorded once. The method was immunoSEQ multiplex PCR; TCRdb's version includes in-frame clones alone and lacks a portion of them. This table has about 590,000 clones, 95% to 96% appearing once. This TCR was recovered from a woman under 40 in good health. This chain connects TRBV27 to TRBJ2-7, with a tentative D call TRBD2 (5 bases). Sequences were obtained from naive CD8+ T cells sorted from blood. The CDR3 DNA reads TGTGCCAGCAGTTTGGGAGTGCCTATCCCCTACGAGCAGTACTTC. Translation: CASSLGVPIPYEQYF.